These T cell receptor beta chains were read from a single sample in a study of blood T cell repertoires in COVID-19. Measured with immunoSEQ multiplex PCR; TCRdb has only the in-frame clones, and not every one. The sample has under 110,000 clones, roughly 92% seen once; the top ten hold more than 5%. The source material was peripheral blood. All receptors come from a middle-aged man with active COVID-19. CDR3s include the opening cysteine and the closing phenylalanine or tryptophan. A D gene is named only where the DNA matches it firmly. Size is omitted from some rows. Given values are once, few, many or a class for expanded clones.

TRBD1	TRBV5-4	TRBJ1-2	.	CASSFQGAPGYTF	TGTGCCAGCAGCTTCCAGGGGGCGCCTGGCTACACCTTC
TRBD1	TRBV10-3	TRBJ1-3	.	CAISPQGGSGNTIYF	TGTGCCATCAGTCCACAGGGGGGCTCTGGAAACACCATATATTTT
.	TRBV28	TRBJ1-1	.	CASNSNTEAFF	TGTGCCAGCAACTCGAACACTGAAGCTTTCTTT
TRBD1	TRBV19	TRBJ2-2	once	CASSAPGQGITGELFF	TGTGCCAGTAGTGCCCCGGGACAGGGAATCACCGGGGAGCTGTTTTTT
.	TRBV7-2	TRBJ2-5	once	CASSFWGVETQYF	TGTGCCAGCAGCTTCTGGGGCGTCGAGACCCAGTACTTC
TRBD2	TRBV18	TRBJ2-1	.	CASSPLTSGLASYNEQFF	TGTGCCAGCTCACCGCTGACTAGCGGGCTAGCCTCCTACAATGAGCAGTTCTTC
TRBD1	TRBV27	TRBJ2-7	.	CASRRTGGDEQYF	TGTGCCAGCAGGAGGACAGGGGGCGACGAGCAGTACTTC
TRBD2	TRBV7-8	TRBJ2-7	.	CASSPTPGLAYEQYF	TGTGCCAGCAGCCCGACCCCGGGACTAGCCTACGAGCAGTACTTC
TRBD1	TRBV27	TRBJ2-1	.	CASSLSLSLGQLNNEQFF	TGTGCCAGCAGTTTATCGTTGTCCCTGGGACAGCTTAACAATGAGCAGTTCTTC
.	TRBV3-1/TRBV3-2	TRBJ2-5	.	CASSQDGRHVQETQYF	TGTGCCAGCAGCCAAGATGGAAGACACGTACAAGAGACCCAGTACTTC
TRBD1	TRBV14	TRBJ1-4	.	CASSQNRGQGEKLFF	TGTGCCAGCAGCCAAAACAGGGGGCAAGGTGAAAAACTGTTTTTT
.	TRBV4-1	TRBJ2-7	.	CASSQVPQTSEQYF	TGCGCCAGCAGCCAAGTCCCCCAGACTAGCGAGCAGTACTTC
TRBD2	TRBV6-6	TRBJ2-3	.	CASSGGLADTDTQYF	TGTGCCAGCAGTGGGGGACTAGCGGACACAGATACGCAGTATTTT
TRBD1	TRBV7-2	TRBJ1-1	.	CASSPRTGRVNTEAFF	TGTGCCAGCAGCCCGCGGACAGGGAGGGTTAACACTGAAGCTTTCTTT
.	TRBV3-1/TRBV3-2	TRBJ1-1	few	CASSPYRDTEAFF	TGTGCCAGCAGCCCTTACAGGGACACTGAAGCTTTCTTT
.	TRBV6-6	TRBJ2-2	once	CASSPVRANTGELFF	TGTGCCAGCAGCCCCGTCAGGGCGAACACCGGGGAGCTGTTTTTT
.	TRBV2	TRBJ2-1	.	CASSAERISNEQFF	TGTGCCAGCAGCGCCGAGCGGATAAGCAATGAGCAGTTCTTC
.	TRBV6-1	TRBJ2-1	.	CASSERNFQPNEQFF	TGTGCCAGCAGTGAACGCAACTTTCAACCCAATGAGCAGTTCTTC
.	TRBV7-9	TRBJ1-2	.	CASSLDESKNTF	TGTGCCAGCAGCTTAGATGAGAGTAAGAACACCTTC
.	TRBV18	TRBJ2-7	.	CASSPGGLGTYEQYF	TGTGCCAGCTCACCTGGGGGACTGGGGACCTACGAGCAGTACTTC
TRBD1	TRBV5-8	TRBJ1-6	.	CASRFSGGTGRAPLHF	TGTGCCAGCAGATTCTCGGGCGGGACAGGGAGGGCACCCCTCCACTTT
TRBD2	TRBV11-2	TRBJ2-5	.	CASSPGVGRGTETQYF	TGTGCCAGCAGCCCCGGGGTCGGGAGGGGGACGGAGACCCAGTACTTC
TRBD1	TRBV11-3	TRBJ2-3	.	CASSLRTGYTDTQYF	TGTGCCAGCAGCCTAAGGACAGGGTACACAGATACGCAGTATTTT
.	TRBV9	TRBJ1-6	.	CASSVDAKPSPLHF	TGTGCCAGCAGCGTAGACGCTAAGCCTTCACCCCTCCACTTT
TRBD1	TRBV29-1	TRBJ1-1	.	CSALTGGHEAFF	TGCAGCGCACTAACAGGGGGCCATGAAGCTTTCTTT
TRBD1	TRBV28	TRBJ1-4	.	CASSSTGATNEKLFF	TGTGCCAGCAGCTCGACAGGGGCAACTAATGAAAAACTGTTTTTT
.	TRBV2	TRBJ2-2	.	CASGQTSANTGELFF	TGTGCCAGCGGACAGACCTCTGCGAACACCGGGGAGCTGTTTTTT
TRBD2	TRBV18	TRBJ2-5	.	CASSPGTSGETQYF	TGTGCCAGCTCACCAGGGACTAGCGGAGAGACCCAGTACTTC
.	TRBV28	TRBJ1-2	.	CASSRFPSLSYTF	TGTGCCAGCAGCCGTTTCCCAAGCCTATCCTACACCTTC
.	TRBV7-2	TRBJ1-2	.	CASSLSLVAQGGDYGYTF	TGTGCCAGCAGCTTAAGCCTCGTAGCTCAGGGCGGGGACTATGGCTACACCTTC
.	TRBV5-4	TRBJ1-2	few	CASSRGSARYDYTF	TGTGCCAGCAGCCGGGGGTCGGCCCGCTACGACTACACCTTC
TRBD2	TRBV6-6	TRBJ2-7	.	CASSYVGLAEVYEQYF	TGTGCCAGCAGTTACGTGGGACTAGCGGAGGTCTACGAGCAGTACTTC
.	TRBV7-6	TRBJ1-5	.	CASSPGVSSNQPQHF	TGTGCCAGCAGCCCCGGGGTATCAAGCAATCAGCCCCAGCATTTT
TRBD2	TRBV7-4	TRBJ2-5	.	CASSLEASGGKQETQYF	TGTGCCAGCAGCTTAGAGGCTAGCGGGGGGAAACAAGAGACCCAGTACTTC
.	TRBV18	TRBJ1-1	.	CASSWRTENTEAFF	TGTGCCAGCTCATGGAGGACAGAGAACACTGAAGCTTTCTTT
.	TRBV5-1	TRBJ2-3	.	CASRTTSTDTQYF	TGCGCCAGCAGAACGACAAGCACAGATACGCAGTATTTT
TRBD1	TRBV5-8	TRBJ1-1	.	CASDTGGLTEAFF	TGTGCCAGCGACACAGGGGGCTTGACTGAAGCTTTCTTT
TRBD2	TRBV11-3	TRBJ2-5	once	CASSSGGGGETQYF	TGTGCCAGCAGCTCCGGGGGGGGCGGTGAGACCCAGTACTTC
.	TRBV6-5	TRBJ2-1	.	CASTTRREGNEQFF	TGTGCCAGCACCACACGCAGGGAAGGCAATGAGCAGTTCTTC
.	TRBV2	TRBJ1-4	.	CASRDYNEKLFF	TGTGCCAGTAGAGACTATAATGAAAAACTGTTTTTT